This T cell receptor beta chain appears in the sequencing data of a study of T cell responses to AZD1222 COVID-19 vaccine. Points from the study as a whole: Two AZD1222 administrations were followed by greater Spike-specific TCR breadth and depth. Donors, mostly white British, included more females; clonal diversity was possibly underestimated. CD4 TCRs associated with vaccination spanned spike, dominating at 160-218 and 743-854. Baseline antibody screening turned up just a handful of seropositive AZD1222 recipients.

This clone appeared a few times. Its antigen is undetermined. Measured with immunoSEQ multiplex PCR; TCRdb has only the in-frame clones, and not every one. The repertoire holds some 150,000 clones, with around nine tenths as singletons. Trimming pared 4 bases from V and 2 bases from J, leaving 6 bases between. CDR3 length: 12 residues. Germline V gene lookup returns CDR1 MNHEY and CDR2 SMNVEV (reference sequence). The clonotype was recovered from an adult who had recovered from COVID-19. The chain carries TRBV27 and TRBJ2-7; D ambiguous. This sample comprised peripheral blood, obtained after recovery from COVID-19. The DNA of the CDR3 is TGTGCCAGCAGTTCGCCACCCTACGAGCAGTACTTC. It encodes CASSSPPYEQYF.